This record looks at one TCR beta chain sequence and its context. No antigen is known for it. This specimen comes from a study of early T cells in non-severe SARS-CoV-2 infection. Study results and limitations: VDJdb matching favored anti-spike CD8 responses, missing private and CD4 specificities.

TCRdb passed the 5' RACE reads through MiXCR, listing each CDR3 protein once. The table lists more than 65,000 distinct CDR3 sequences, around 13% of them singletons. Trimming stripped 4 bases from V and 10 bases from J, with 13 bases between. The CDR3 contains 11 residues. Germline V lookup: CDR1 SQVTM, CDR2 ANQGSEA. The V call is TRBV29-1, the J call TRBJ1-1, with D possibly being TRBD1 (6 bases). The receptor comes from an adult who was a healthcare worker with PCR-confirmed SARS-CoV-2 infection or an uninfected control (not recorded which). The specimen was whole blood, collected at baseline. The CDR3 DNA reads TGCAGCGTTGGGGCGGGGGCAGGAGCTTTCTTT. It yields the protein CSVGAGAGAFF.